Listed below are T cell receptor beta chains from one sample, sequenced in a study of glioma-infiltrating T cells after dendritic cell vaccination. Here immunoSEQ multiplex PCR was the method, and the copy in TCRdb shows in-frame clones only, minus some. Of about 63,000 clones listed, approximately 87% are singletons. The material sequenced was blood, taken after dendritic cell vaccination. The source of these receptors is a human donor with glioblastoma. Both conserved end residues are part of each CDR3. D genes are given only for firm matches. Size is stated for part of the rows, as once, few or many counts, or as a class when the clone is expanded.

V gene	clone size	J gene	D gene	CDR3 protein	CDR3 DNA
TRBV2	NA	TRBJ2-7	NA	CASSASSYEQYF	TGTGCCAGCAGTGCTAGCTCCTACGAGCAGTACTTC
TRBV5-4	once	TRBJ2-1	TRBD2	CASSSPRGGGASHEQFF	TGTGCCAGCAGCAGTCCGCGGGGCGGGGGGGCCTCCCATGAGCAGTTCTTC
TRBV9	NA	TRBJ2-2	NA	CASSVQGDTGELFF	TGTGCCAGCAGCGTACAAGGGGACACCGGGGAGCTGTTTTTT
TRBV7-9	NA	TRBJ2-7	NA	CASSTRHIYEQYF	TGTGCCAGCAGCACTCGACATATCTACGAGCAGTACTTC
TRBV6-5	NA	TRBJ2-7	NA	CASSRGSNYEQYF	TGTGCCAGCAGTCGAGGGTCCAACTACGAGCAGTACTTC
TRBV7-2	once	TRBJ2-7	NA	CASTPRRGAYEQYF	TGTGCCAGCACCCCTCGGCGAGGAGCCTACGAGCAGTACTTC
TRBV9	NA	TRBJ2-7	TRBD2	CASSSTTSGVAEQYF	TGTGCCAGCAGCTCCACGACTAGCGGGGTGGCCGAGCAGTACTTC
TRBV10-1	NA	TRBJ2-3	NA	CASSAGLVTDTQYF	TGCGCCAGCAGTGCAGGGCTAGTTACAGATACGCAGTATTTT
TRBV2	few	TRBJ2-5	TRBD2	CASSTMTSGGLETQYF	TGTGCCAGCAGTACGATGACTAGCGGGGGCCTGGAGACCCAGTACTTC
TRBV30	once	TRBJ1-5	NA	CAWSVRFGRDSNQPQHF	TGTGCCTGGAGTGTAAGATTCGGCAGGGATAGCAATCAGCCCCAGCATTTT
TRBV9	NA	TRBJ2-7	NA	CASSASGGSYEQYF	TGTGCCAGCAGCGCATCCGGCGGTTCCTACGAGCAGTACTTC
TRBV11-2	NA	TRBJ2-7	TRBD1	CASRNHRGRYEQYF	TGTGCCAGCAGAAACCACAGGGGACGCTACGAGCAGTACTTC
TRBV6-5	once	TRBJ1-2	TRBD1	CASNDRELGYTF	TGTGCCAGCAACGACAGGGAACTCGGCTACACCTTC
TRBV19	NA	TRBJ1-1	NA	CASSTHYGMNTEAFF	TGTGCCAGTAGTACCCACTACGGGATGAACACTGAAGCTTTCTTT
TRBV19	once	TRBJ1-5	NA	CASSIEVRSRQPQHF	TGTGCCAGTAGTATAGAGGTTAGATCTCGTCAGCCCCAGCATTTT
TRBV4-2	NA	TRBJ1-2	NA	CASSQGAWEGNYGYTF	TGTGCCAGCAGCCAAGGGGCTTGGGAGGGCAACTATGGCTACACCTTC
TRBV7-8	NA	TRBJ1-3	NA	CASSLQRLSGNTIYF	TGTGCCAGCAGCCTACAAAGACTCTCTGGAAACACCATATATTTT
TRBV5-6	NA	TRBJ2-7	NA	CASSPGGSLYYEQYF	TGTGCCAGCAGCCCCGGCGGTTCCCTCTACTACGAGCAGTACTTC
TRBV5-8	NA	TRBJ2-7	TRBD1	CASSNGGTGLPEQYF	TGTGCCAGCAGCAACGGGGGGACAGGGCTCCCCGAGCAGTACTTC
TRBV28	NA	TRBJ1-6	TRBD1	CASSPPGPGQAKSPLHF	TGTGCCAGCAGTCCCCCCGGACCGGGACAGGCTAAGTCACCCCTCCACTTT
TRBV5-1	NA	TRBJ2-7	NA	CASSLEWSGVQYF	TGCGCCAGCAGCTTGGAGTGGTCAGGGGTGCAGTACTTC
TRBV4-1	NA	TRBJ1-2	TRBD1	CASSQGTGSNYGYTF	TGCGCCAGCAGCCAAGGGACAGGATCTAACTATGGCTACACCTTC
TRBV27	NA	TRBJ2-1	TRBD2	CASSERGSSYNEQFF	TGTGCCAGCAGCGAGCGGGGGAGCTCCTACAATGAGCAGTTCTTC
TRBV25-1	NA	TRBJ2-7	NA	CASSDPQTYEQYF	TGTGCCAGCAGTGATCCACAGACCTACGAGCAGTACTTC
TRBV6-5	NA	TRBJ2-1	NA	CASSFGIDNEQFF	TGTGCCAGCAGTTTCGGGATCGACAATGAGCAGTTCTTC
TRBV6-4	NA	TRBJ2-3	TRBD2	CASSEAGGLPGTQYF	TGTGCCAGCAGTGAAGCGGGGGGGCTCCCGGGTACGCAGTATTTT
TRBV4-1	NA	TRBJ2-1	NA	CASSQVSAGQLNEQFF	TGCGCCAGCAGCCAAGTGTCCGCGGGACAGCTCAATGAGCAGTTCTTC
TRBV6-1	NA	TRBJ2-1	NA	CASSEVGVAQNEQFF	TGTGCCAGCAGTGAAGTTGGTGTGGCCCAAAATGAGCAGTTCTTC